The 2 T cell receptor beta chains below come from one sample, sequenced in a study of monozygotic twins with inflammatory bowel disease. With the 5' RACE reads reprocessed, TCRdb shows one record per CDR3 protein and no DNA. The sample's table shows over 130,000 distinct CDR3 sequences. The sample comprised blood. The receptors here all came from a human donor with ulcerative colitis or Crohn's disease, or a healthy co-twin of an affected twin (not recorded which).

V gene TRBV20-1 combines with J gene TRBJ2-3; there is no DNA to check the TCRdb D call of TRBD2. There are 15 residues in the CDR3. Germline loops: CDR1 DFQATT, CDR2 SNEGSKA (reference sequence). Here the CDR3 reads CSARLGRGGQDTQYF.

The rearrangement links TRBV18 to TRBJ2-7. This CDR3 contains 14 residues. Germline V lookup: CDR1 KGHSH, CDR2 LQKENI. CDR3 sequence reads: CASSLQQFNYEQYF.